The rows below give T cell receptor beta chains drawn from one sample of a study of human T cells and chemical hapten exposure. Each CDR3 protein is one row after TCRdb ran MiXCR on the RACE reads. The table records roughly 64,000 distinct CDR3 sequences, about 11% of them present only once. This specimen consisted of whole blood, obtained in connection with sensitization to the hapten diphenylcyclopropenone (DPC). Source of these receptors: a woman aged 40 to 50 with alopecia areata. Some clones in this sample may be carry-over from other donors' samples. Each CDR3 is given with its conserved first and last residue. The order of the fields is J gene, V gene, CDR3 protein.

J: TRBJ1-2
V: TRBV2
CDR3: CASSQTGPRRGYTF

J: TRBJ2-7
V: TRBV29-1
CDR3: CSPAGSRGEQYF

J: TRBJ2-4
V: TRBV19
CDR3: CASSLPGLAKNIQYF

J: TRBJ1-5
V: TRBV7-9
CDR3: CASSLRRGETQHF

J: TRBJ1-5
V: TRBV5-6
CDR3: CASSFAGESNQPQHF

J: TRBJ2-2
V: TRBV19
CDR3: CASSISGVDTGELFF

J: TRBJ1-1
V: TRBV13
CDR3: CASSSLYTEAFF

J: TRBJ2-7
V: TRBV21-1
CDR3: CASSKVRGPYEQYF

J: TRBJ2-3
V: TRBV12-5
CDR3: CASAHHLGGTDTQYF

J: TRBJ1-5
V: TRBV5-6
CDR3: CASSRTSGASNQPQHF

J: TRBJ2-5
V: TRBV7-6
CDR3: CASSPGQGIQETQYF

J: TRBJ2-1
V: TRBV7-2
CDR3: CASSPPSGLAGANEQFF

J: TRBJ1-6
V: TRBV6-1
CDR3: CASVLGERSPLHF

J: TRBJ2-1
V: TRBV19
CDR3: CASSVDGWDNEQFF

J: TRBJ1-5
V: TRBV29-1
CDR3: CSVEDGGGGDDQPQHF

J: TRBJ2-7
V: TRBV29-1
CDR3: CSGRTWQHGTYEQYF